The 4 T cell receptor beta chains reported below all come from one sample, sequenced in a study of cytotoxic CD8 clonotypes in ibrutinib-treated CLL. Sequenced by immunoSEQ multiplex PCR; TCRdb stores in-frame clones only, minus some. This table holds 130,000 or so clones, 60% to 85% found once. Sequencing used PBMCs, obtained after 12 months of ibrutinib treatment. All receptors derive from a human donor with chronic lymphocytic leukemia.

This clone was seen a handful of times. V usage is TRBV9 and J usage is TRBJ1-5, with a possible D match to TRBD1 (5 bases). The CDR3 loop spans 17 amino acids. The V end was cut by 3 bases, the J end by 10 bases, with 26 bases between. Germline assignment: CDR1 SGDLS and CDR2 YYNGEE. DNA of the CDR3: TGTGCCAGCAGCGCCCAAGGGTCTCCGACCGCCGGGGACCCCCAGCATTTT. Protein: CASSAQGSPTAGDPQHF.

The J gene is TRBJ2-7, the V gene TRBV7-8, with D perhaps TRBD1 or TRBD2 (5 bases each). The CDR3 spans 15 residues. V was clipped by 5 bases and J by 3 bases, with 17 bases between them. Germline V gene lookup returns CDR1 SGHVS and CDR2 FQNEAQ. CDR3 nucleotides: TGTGCCAGCAGCCACTCCGGGACCCAAGGCTACGAGCAGTACTTC. This codes for CASSHSGTQGYEQYF.

V and J are TRBV7-9 and TRBJ2-6; unclear D gene. The CDR3 contains 14 residues. Germline loops: CDR1 SEHNR, CDR2 FQNEAQ (reference sequence). Trimming removed 4 bases at V and 2 bases at J, with 6 bases between. The DNA for the CDR3 is TGTGCCAGCAGCTATATCCCTGGGGCCAACGTCCTGACTTTC. The encoded protein is CASSYIPGANVLTF.

This clone was counted a few times. This sequence joins TRBV4-1 and TRBJ1-5; D is unresolved. The CDR3 spans 15 residues. CDR1 is MGHRA, CDR2 YSYEKL, per germline. Trimming pared 4 bases from V and 3 bases from J, leaving 13 bases between. For the CDR3, the DNA is TGCGCCAGCAGCCCCGGGCTACAGATCAATCAGCCCCAGCATTTT. Its translation: CASSPGLQINQPQHF.